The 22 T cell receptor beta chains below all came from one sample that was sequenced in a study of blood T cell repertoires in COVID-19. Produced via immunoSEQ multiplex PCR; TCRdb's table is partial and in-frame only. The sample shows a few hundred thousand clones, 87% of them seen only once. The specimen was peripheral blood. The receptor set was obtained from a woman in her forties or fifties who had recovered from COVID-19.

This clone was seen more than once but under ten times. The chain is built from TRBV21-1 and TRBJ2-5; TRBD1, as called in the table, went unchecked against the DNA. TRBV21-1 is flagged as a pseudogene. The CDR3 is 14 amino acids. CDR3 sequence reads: CASSGHRGQETQYF. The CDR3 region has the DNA TGTGCCAGCAGCGGTCACAGGGGACAAGAGACCCAGTACTTC.

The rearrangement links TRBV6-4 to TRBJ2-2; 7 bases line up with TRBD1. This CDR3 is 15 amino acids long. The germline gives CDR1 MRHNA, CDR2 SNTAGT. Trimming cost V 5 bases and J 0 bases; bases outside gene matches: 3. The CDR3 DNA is TGTGCCAGCAGTCGAGGGGGCGCGAACACCGGGGAGCTGTTTTTT. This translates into CASSRGGANTGELFF.

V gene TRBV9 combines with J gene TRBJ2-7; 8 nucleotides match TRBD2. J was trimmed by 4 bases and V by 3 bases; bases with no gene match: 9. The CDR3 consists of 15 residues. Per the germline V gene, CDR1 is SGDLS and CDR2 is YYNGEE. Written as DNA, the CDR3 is TGTGCCAGCAGCGCGGGCTCCGGGGGGGAATACGAGCAGTACTTC. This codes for CASSAGSGGEYEQYF.

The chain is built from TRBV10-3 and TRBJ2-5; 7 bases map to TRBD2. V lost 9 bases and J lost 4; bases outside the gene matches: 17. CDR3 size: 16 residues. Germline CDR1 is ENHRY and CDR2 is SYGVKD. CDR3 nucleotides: TGTGCCATTGCCCCGACGGTTACCGGGGGGAGAGAGACCCAGTACTTC. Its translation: CAIAPTVTGGRETQYF.

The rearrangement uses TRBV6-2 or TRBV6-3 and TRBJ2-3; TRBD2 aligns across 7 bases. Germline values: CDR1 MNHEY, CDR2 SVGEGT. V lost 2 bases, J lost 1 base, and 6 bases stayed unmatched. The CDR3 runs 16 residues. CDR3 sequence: CASSYGVGRGTDTQYF. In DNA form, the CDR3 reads TGTGCCAGCAGTTACGGTGTAGGGAGGGGCACAGATACGCAGTATTTT.

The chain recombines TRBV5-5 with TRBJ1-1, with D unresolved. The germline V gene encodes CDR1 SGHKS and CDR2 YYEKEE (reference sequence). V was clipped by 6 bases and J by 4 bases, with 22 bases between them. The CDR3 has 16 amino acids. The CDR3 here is CASIPRPGTLSTEAFF. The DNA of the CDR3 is TGTGCCAGCATCCCACGACCGGGAACTTTGAGCACTGAAGCTTTCTTT.

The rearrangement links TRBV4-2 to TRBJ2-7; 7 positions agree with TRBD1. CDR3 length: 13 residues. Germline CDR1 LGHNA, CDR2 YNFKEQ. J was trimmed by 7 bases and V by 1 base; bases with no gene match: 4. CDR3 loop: CASSQGNRGEQYF. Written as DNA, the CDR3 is TGTGCCAGCAGCCAAGGTAACAGGGGAGAGCAGTACTTC.

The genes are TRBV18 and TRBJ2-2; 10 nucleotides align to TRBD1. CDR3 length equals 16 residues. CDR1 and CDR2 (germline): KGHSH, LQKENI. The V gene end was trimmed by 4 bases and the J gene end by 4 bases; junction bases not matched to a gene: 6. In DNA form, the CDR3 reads TGTGCCAGCTCACTACGACAGGGGGCAGGCACCGGGGAGCTGTTTTTT. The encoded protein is CASSLRQGAGTGELFF. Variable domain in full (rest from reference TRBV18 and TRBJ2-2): NAGVMQNPRHLVRRRGQEARLRCSPMKGHSHVYWYRQLPEEGLKFMVYLQKENIIDESGMPKERFSAEFPKEGPSILRIQQVVRGDSAAYFCASSLRQGAGTGELFFGEGSRLTVL.

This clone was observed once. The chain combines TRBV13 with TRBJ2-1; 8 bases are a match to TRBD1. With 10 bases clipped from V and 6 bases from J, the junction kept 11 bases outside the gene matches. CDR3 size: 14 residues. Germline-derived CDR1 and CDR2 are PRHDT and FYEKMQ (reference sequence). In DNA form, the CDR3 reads TGTGCCACCTCTCGACAGGGGTTTTCCAATGAGCAGTTCTTC. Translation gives CATSRQGFSNEQFF.

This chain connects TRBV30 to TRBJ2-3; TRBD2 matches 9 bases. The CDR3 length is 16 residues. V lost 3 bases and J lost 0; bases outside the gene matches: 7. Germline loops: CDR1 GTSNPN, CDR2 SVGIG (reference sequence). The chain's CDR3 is CAWRDSSGGSTDTQYF. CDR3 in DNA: TGTGCCTGGAGAGACTCGAGCGGGGGGAGCACAGATACGCAGTATTTT.

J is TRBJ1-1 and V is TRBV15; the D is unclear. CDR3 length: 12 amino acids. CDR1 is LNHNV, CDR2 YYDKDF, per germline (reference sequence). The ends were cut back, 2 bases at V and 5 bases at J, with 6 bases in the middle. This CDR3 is CATSRYRTEAFF. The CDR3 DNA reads TGTGCCACCAGCAGATATCGGACTGAAGCTTTCTTT.

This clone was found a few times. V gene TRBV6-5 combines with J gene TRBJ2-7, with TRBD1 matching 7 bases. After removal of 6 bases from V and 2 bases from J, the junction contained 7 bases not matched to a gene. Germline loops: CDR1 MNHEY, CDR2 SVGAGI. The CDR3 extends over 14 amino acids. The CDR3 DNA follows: TGTGCCAGCAGCCGTTCCCAGGGGGCCTACGAGCAGTACTTC. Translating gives CASSRSQGAYEQYF.

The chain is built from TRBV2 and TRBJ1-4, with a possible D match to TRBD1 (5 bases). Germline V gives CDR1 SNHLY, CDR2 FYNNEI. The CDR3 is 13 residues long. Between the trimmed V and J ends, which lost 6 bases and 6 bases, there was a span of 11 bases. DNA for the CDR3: TGTGCCAGCAGGGGGCCCAGTGATGAAAAACTGTTTTTT. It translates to CASRGPSDEKLFF.

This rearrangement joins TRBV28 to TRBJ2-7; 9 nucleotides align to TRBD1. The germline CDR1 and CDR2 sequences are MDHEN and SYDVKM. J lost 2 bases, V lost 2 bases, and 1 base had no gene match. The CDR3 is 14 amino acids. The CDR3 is CASSLGTGPYEQYF. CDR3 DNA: TGTGCCAGCAGTTTAGGGACAGGGCCCTACGAGCAGTACTTC.

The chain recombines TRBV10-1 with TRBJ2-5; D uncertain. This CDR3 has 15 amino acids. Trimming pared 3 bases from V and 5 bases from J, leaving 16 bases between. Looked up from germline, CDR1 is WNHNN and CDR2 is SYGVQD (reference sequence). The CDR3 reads CASSEDLSGYETQYF. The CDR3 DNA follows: TGCGCCAGCAGTGAAGATTTATCCGGGTACGAGACCCAGTACTTC.

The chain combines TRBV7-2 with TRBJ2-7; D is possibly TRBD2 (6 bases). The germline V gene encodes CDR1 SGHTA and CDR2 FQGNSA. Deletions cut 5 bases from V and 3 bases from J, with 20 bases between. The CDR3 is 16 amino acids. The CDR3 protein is CASSLPPGTGLYEQYF. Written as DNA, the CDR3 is TGTGCCAGCAGCCTTCCCCCCGGGACGGGACTCTACGAGCAGTACTTC.

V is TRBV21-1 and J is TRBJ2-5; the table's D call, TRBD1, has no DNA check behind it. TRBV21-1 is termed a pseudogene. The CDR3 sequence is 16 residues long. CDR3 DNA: TGTGCCAGCAGCGTGAGGTGCAGGGGGTACCAAGAGACCCAGTACTTC. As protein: CASSVRCRGYQETQYF.

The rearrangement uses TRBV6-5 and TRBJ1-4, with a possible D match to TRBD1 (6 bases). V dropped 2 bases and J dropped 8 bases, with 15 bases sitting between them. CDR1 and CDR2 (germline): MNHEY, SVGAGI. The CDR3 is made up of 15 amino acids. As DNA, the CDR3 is TGTGCCAGCAGTTACGGACCAGGGGTAGGCGAAAAACTGTTTTTT. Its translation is CASSYGPGVGEKLFF.

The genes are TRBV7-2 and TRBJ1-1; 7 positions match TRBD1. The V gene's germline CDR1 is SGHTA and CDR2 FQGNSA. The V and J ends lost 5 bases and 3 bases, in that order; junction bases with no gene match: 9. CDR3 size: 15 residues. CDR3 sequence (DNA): TGTGCCAGCAGCACTAGGGTAGGGACAGACACTGAAGCTTTCTTT. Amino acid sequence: CASSTRVGTDTEAFF. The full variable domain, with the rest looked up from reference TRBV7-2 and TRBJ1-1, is GAGVSQSPSNKVTEKGKDVELRCDPISGHTALYWYRQSLGQGLEFLIYFQGNSAPDKSGLPSDRFSAERTGGSVSTLTIQRTQQEDSAVYLCASSTRVGTDTEAFFGQGTRLTVV.

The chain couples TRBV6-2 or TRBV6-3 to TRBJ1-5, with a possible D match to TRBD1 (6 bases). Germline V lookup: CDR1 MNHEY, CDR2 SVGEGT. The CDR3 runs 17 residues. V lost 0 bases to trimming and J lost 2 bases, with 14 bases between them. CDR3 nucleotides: TGTGCCAGCAGTTACTCGGGTAGCAGGGGCGGCAATCAGCCCCAGCATTTT. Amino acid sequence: CASSYSGSRGGNQPQHF.

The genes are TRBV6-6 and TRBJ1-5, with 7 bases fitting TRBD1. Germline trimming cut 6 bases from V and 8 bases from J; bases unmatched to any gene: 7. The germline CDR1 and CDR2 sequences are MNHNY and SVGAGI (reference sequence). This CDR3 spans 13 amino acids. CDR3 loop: CASRDRAREPQHF. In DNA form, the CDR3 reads TGTGCCAGCAGAGACAGGGCCCGGGAGCCCCAGCATTTT.

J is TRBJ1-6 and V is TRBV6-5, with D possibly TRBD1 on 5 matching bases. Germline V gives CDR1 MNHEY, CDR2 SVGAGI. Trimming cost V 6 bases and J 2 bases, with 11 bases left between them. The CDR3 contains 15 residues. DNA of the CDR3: TGTGCCAGCAGCCTGGACATCACCTATAATTCACCCCTCCACTTT. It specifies CASSLDITYNSPLHF.